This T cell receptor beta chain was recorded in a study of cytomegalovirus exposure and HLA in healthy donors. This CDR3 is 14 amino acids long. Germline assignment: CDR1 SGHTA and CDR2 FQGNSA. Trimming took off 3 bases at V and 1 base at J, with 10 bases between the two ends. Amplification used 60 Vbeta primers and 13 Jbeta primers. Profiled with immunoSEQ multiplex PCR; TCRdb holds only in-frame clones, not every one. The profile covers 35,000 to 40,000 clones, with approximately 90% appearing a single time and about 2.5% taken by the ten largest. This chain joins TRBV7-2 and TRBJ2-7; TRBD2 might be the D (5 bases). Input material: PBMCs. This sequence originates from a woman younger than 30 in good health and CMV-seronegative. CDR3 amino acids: CASSLGSGSYEQYF. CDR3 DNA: TGTGCCAGCAGCTTGGGGAGTGGGTCCTACGAGCAGTACTTC.